These 5 T cell receptor beta chains came from one sample sequenced in a study of blood T cell repertoires in COVID-19. Clones were read by immunoSEQ multiplex PCR, and TCRdb kept only the in-frame ones, dropping some. The sample has hundreds of thousands of clones; approximately 84% are singletons. Specimen: peripheral blood. These receptors were collected from a woman younger than 45 who had recovered from COVID-19.

This rearrangement joins TRBV19 to TRBJ2-2, with 9 bases fitting TRBD1. Germline values: CDR1 LNHDA, CDR2 SQIVND (reference sequence). This CDR3 has 16 amino acids. Germline trimming cut 6 bases from V and 7 bases from J; bases unmatched to any gene: 12. The CDR3 region is CASRTGDRVVIGELFF. CDR3 coding DNA: TGTGCCAGTAGGACTGGGGACAGGGTAGTTATCGGGGAGCTGTTTTTT. The entire variable domain, with the rest obtained from reference TRBV19 and TRBJ2-2, is as follows: DGGITQSPKYLFRKEGQNVTLSCEQNLNHDAMYWYRQDPGQGLRLIYYSQIVNDFQKGDIAEGYSVSREKKESFPLTVTSAQKNPTAFYLCASRTGDRVVIGELFFGEGSRLTVL.

The chain links TRBV5-4 to TRBJ2-7, with 14 positions matching TRBD2. Germline V gene sequence: CDR1 SGHNT, CDR2 YYREEE (reference sequence). This CDR3 region has 15 residues. V gave up 4 bases and J gave up 5 bases; unmatched junction bases: 5. The CDR3 region has the DNA TGTGCCAGCAGCAACCCGACTAGCGGGGGGGACGAGCAGTACTTC. It yields the protein CASSNPTSGGDEQYF.

This clone was seen only a few times. V and J are TRBV9 and TRBJ1-1; TRBD1 is a possible D gene (5 bases). The V end lost 5 bases, the J end lost 11 bases, and 16 bases lay between the germline ends. The germline CDR1 and CDR2 sequences are SGDLS and YYNGEE. CDR3 length equals 12 residues. The CDR3 is CASSTSGTPAFF. CDR3 DNA: TGTGCCAGCAGTACTTCCGGGACTCCGGCTTTCTTT. Full variable domain (rest looked up from reference TRBV9 and TRBJ1-1): DSGVTQTPKHLITATGQRVTLRCSPRSGDLSVYWYQQSLDQGLQFLIQYYNGEERAKGNILERFSAQQFPDLHSELNLSSLELGDSALYFCASSTSGTPAFFGQGTRLTVV.

The rearrangement links TRBV29-1 to TRBJ1-4; D possibly corresponds to TRBD1 (6 bases). V was shortened by 6 bases and J by 5 bases, with 13 bases between the two germline ends. This CDR3 contains 13 residues. Per the germline V gene, CDR1 is SQVTM and CDR2 is ANQGSEA. The CDR3 nucleotides read TGCAGCGTCAAGACAGGCTCGAATGAAAAACTGTTTTTT. It yields the protein CSVKTGSNEKLFF.

This clone was recorded only once. The CDR3 here is CASRNSGGPDTQYF. Written as DNA, the CDR3 is TGTGCCAGCCGTAATAGCGGTGGCCCAGATACGCAGTATTTT. The chain couples TRBV2 to TRBJ2-3, with D perhaps matching TRBD2 (6 bases). The CDR3 runs to 14 residues. V lost 8 bases to trimming and J lost 4 bases, with 16 bases between them. From germline, CDR1 is SNHLY and CDR2 FYNNEI.